The entry below gives a single TCR beta chain sequence along with its context. Other DNA sequences of this sample code for an identical CDR3. This CDR3 contains 14 residues. V dropped 0 bases and J dropped 1 base, with 6 bases sitting between them. CDR1 and CDR2 from the germline V gene are SGHRS and YFSETQ. These data are taken from a study of blood T cell repertoires in COVID-19. Study summary: Sources were T cells, B-cell-depleted T cells, or PBMCs; the material itself was cDNA or gDNA.

In the original processing: Using reference gene primer amplification, nucleated cell counts were estimated. Libraries were prepared by immunoSEQ multiplex PCR; TCRdb keeps only in-frame clonotypes and omits some of them. V, J and clone size are those of that table, while D and trimming were read from the DNA. This table holds fewer than 200,000 clones, 84% found once. The chain links TRBV5-1 to TRBJ2-3, with D perhaps matching TRBD2 (6 bases). The sequencing input was peripheral blood. The receptor was derived from a woman at least 80 years old with COVID-19, enrolled during active disease. The CDR3 loop reads CASSLAGGTDTQYF. For the CDR3, the DNA is TGCGCCAGCAGCTTGGCGGGGGGCACAGATACGCAGTATTTT.